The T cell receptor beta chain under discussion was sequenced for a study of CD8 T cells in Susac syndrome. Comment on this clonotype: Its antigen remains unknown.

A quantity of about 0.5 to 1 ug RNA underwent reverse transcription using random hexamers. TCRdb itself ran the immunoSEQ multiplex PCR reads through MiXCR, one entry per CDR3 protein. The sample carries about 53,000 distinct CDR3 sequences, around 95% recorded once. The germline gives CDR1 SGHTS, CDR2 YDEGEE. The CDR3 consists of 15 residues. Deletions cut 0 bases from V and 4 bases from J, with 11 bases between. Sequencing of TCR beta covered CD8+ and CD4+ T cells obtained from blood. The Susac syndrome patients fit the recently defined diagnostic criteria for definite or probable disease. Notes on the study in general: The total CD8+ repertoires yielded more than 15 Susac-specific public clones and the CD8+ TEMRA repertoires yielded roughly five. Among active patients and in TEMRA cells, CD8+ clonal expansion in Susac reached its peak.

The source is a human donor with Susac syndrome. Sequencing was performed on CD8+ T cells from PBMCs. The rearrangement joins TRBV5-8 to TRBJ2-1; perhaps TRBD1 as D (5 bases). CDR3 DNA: TGTGCCAGCAGCTTGGGACAGTTTTCTTACAATGAGCAGTTCTTC. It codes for CASSLGQFSYNEQFF. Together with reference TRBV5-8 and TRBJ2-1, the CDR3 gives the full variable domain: EAGVTQSPTHLIKTRGQQATLRCSPISGHTSVYWYQQALGLGLQFLLWYDEGEERNRGNFPPRFSGRQFPNYSSELNVNALELEDSALYLCASSLGQFSYNEQFFGPGTRLTVL.